This TCR beta chain was captured by sequencing in a study of CD8 T cells in Susac syndrome. V was clipped by 6 bases and J by 5 bases, with 19 bases between them. The V gene's germline CDR1 is MNHNS and CDR2 SASEGT. The CDR3 is 15 residues long. RNA amounts of about 0.5 to 1 ug underwent reverse transcription with random hexamers. TCRdb re-analysed the immunoSEQ multiplex PCR reads in MiXCR, keeping a single row per CDR3 protein. Of 400,000 to 550,000 distinct CDR3 sequences listed, approximately 85% are singletons. The clonotype comes from a human donor with multiple sclerosis. The sequencing input was CD8+ T cells from PBMCs. This sequence joins TRBV6-1 and TRBJ2-5; tentatively, D is TRBD1 (6 bases). CDR3 amino acids: CASSNEGVFGETQYF. In DNA, the CDR3 is TGTGCCAGCAGCAACGAGGGGGTCTTTGGGGAGACCCAGTACTTC.